The present T cell receptor beta chain was sequenced within a study of cytomegalovirus exposure and HLA in healthy donors. General study results and limits: Overall, under 200 TCR beta chains were annotated as cytomegalovirus-associated.

The repertoire was sequenced with immunoSEQ multiplex PCR; TCRdb's copy has only in-frame clones and lacks some. The sample lists hundreds of thousands of clones; around 86% were seen once. J gave up 3 bases and V 6 bases, and 4 bases lay outside the gene matches. Germline V gives CDR1 SNHLY, CDR2 FYNNEI. The CDR3 runs to 15 residues. Separation from the roughly 670-subject first cohort characterized the roughly 130-subject validation cohort, to which the donors belonged. As concerns this clone: As yet, its antigen is unknown.

The sample was PBMCs. The receptor was isolated from a woman aged 18-29 years in good health and CMV-seropositive. The chain carries TRBV2 and TRBJ2-2; TRBD1 agrees at 10 bases. This CDR3 reads CASSPGQGYTGELFF. CDR3 bases: TGTGCCAGCAGCCCGGGACAGGGGTACACCGGGGAGCTGTTTTTT.